This T cell receptor beta chain appears in the sequencing data of a study of identical twins. Study results and caveats: Out-of-frame alpha sequences shared by twins were enriched for low generation probability. Weaker excess twin sharing was seen among beta out-of-frame sequences.

Unique molecular identifiers were present on the cDNA, which also gained a universal primer site by template switching. TCRdb redid the calling of the 5' RACE reads with MiXCR, one entry per CDR3 protein. The sample has around 650,000 distinct CDR3 sequences, 7% to 7.5% seen once. This clonotype was found a few times. Its antigen is undetermined. The CDR3 has 16 residues. Germline V gene sequence: CDR1 SGHTA, CDR2 FQGNSA. Trimming cost V 1 base and J 7 bases, with 20 bases left between them. The sample was also reused in another study, on yellow fever vaccine responses in identical twins.

Sequencing used PBMCs. The receptor was isolated from a woman aged 18 to 35 in good health. This rearrangement joins TRBV7-2 to TRBJ2-7; D perhaps matches TRBD2 (6 bases). CDR3 region: CASSLGAIPGLYEQYF. The CDR3 nucleotides are TGTGCCAGCAGCTTAGGCGCGATCCCGGGACTTTATGAGCAGTACTTC.